The source of this TCR beta chain is a study of blood T cell repertoires in COVID-19. Per the original methods: Amplification of reference gene primers provided the estimated nucleated cell counts. Libraries were prepared by immunoSEQ multiplex PCR; TCRdb keeps only in-frame clonotypes and omits some of them. V and J calls and clone size come straight from that table; D and trimming were deduced from the DNA. This sample has approximately 40,000 clones, with roughly 87% found just once. The CDR3 runs 13 residues. Germline V gives CDR1 LNHDA, CDR2 SQIVND (reference sequence). V dropped 6 bases and J dropped 1 base, with 9 bases sitting between them. The count of this clone is one.

This clonotype was sampled from a woman older than 75 in a cohort sampled during active or convalescent COVID-19. The J gene is TRBJ2-5, the V gene TRBV19, with D maybe TRBD1 (5 bases). The source material was peripheral blood. The CDR3 DNA follows: TGTGCCAGTAGCAACAGGATCCAAGAGACCCAGTACTTC. Translated, it gives CASSNRIQETQYF. The variable domain in full, with the rest retrieved from reference TRBV19 and TRBJ2-5, is DGGITQSPKYLFRKEGQNVTLSCEQNLNHDAMYWYRQDPGQGLRLIYYSQIVNDFQKGDIAEGYSVSREKKESFPLTVTSAQKNPTAFYLCASSNRIQETQYFGPGTRLLVL.